Given below is one T cell receptor beta chain in context. The antigen this receptor binds is unknown. Base-call qualities are not available, and no considerably larger clone is one nucleotide away. The immunoSEQ Assay was used to immunosequence TCRbeta CDR3 regions from genomic DNA. Before high-throughput sequencing, genomic DNA was amplified using bias-controlled multiplex PCR. The paper's processing steps were these. To quantify the absolute abundance of each unique TCRbeta CDR3 region, the sequences were collapsed and filtered. Clonality, defined as 1 minus Pielou's evenness, was calculated using only productive rearrangements. A previously published method was used to identify clones with significantly greater frequencies in on-treatment samples than in baseline samples. As stored in TCRdb, this immuneACCESS dataset retains in-frame rearrangements with V and J assigned. A fraction of the clones does not appear; measured against another copy, unresolved V genes explain less than half of the discrepancy, and the remainder lacks a known reason. That table is the source of V, J and clone size, and D and trimming were worked out from the DNA. In all, the sample holds approximately 8,200 clones, and 45% to 70% of those were seen once. The top ten constitute 15% to 20% of the sample.

The CDR1 and CDR2 encoded by the germline V gene (reference sequence) are GTSNPN and SVGIG. The junction shows trimming of 6 bases on V and 5 bases on J, and the gene matches do not reach 7 bases of it. Measured from the cysteine to the phenylalanine, the CDR3 is 12 residues long. The sequence is cut down to CDR3 DNA, 36 bases in frame from base 1. In light of the paper, this sample's treatment or condition label describes: randomized to nivolumab then ipilimumab (arm A) or the reverse (arm B). None of the patients in the trial had previously been given DNA-damaging chemotherapy. On a FACS Aria II flow cytometer, live CD3+CD8+ cells that were negative for CD19 and CD56 were sorted from thawed PBMCs. The samples were obtained from melanoma patients enrolled in CheckMate 064, an open-label, randomized phase II trial testing sequential checkpoint blockade. Peripheral blood mononuclear cells were obtained through leukapheresis, purified using Ficoll-Paque, and frozen in human serum containing approximately 9.5% DMSO. Right after sorting, the blood CD3+CD8+ cells were verified to be >95% pure, and DNA extraction followed.

This sample stems from a study of sequential checkpoint blockade in melanoma (dated by TCRdb to the late 2010s). At the level of the whole study: Patients were randomized 1:1 to first-line nivolumab followed by ipilimumab (arm A) or ipilimumab followed by nivolumab (arm B). Maintenance nivolumab came after each of the two trial sequences. Results and caveats for the whole study, not just this receptor: The model for predicting response that combines TCR metrics with mutation burden needs to be validated in larger, independent patient cohorts.

The TCR was taken from a human donor with melanoma. The chain joins TRBV30 to TRBJ2-7; 7 bases in between match TRBD1. This sample comprised CD8+ T cells sorted from blood (inferred from file names), obtained from a patient given nivolumab and ipilimumab in sequence. The CDR3 is CACGDSAHEQYF. The DNA is TGTGCCTGTGGGGACAGTGCCCACGAGCAGTACTTC.